This TCR beta chain was sequenced during a study of graft-versus-host responses after intestinal transplantation. Study at large: In this cohort, recipients had multivisceral, liver-intestinal, or isolated intestinal transplants.

The table came from immunoSEQ multiplex PCR; TCRdb's copy has only in-frame clones and leaves some out. The sample holds approximately 9,000 clones, roughly 27% seen once. Following the reaction, CD3+CD4+ and CD3+CD8+ responders that were proliferating and CFSE-low underwent sorting. The sample consisted of alloreactive CD4+ T cells from a mixed lymphocyte reaction culture, taken before intestinal transplant. Subset: CFSE-low proliferating T cells sorted from roughly six-day pre-transplant mixed lymphocyte reaction (GvH or HvG direction). This receptor was taken from a human patient who received an intestinal transplant.

The CDR3, as DNA: TGTGCCAGCAGCCTTCCAAACGGAGTGCGGGGGGGAAACACCATATATTTT. It is translated as CASSLPNGVRGGNTIYF. The chain links TRBV7-9 to TRBJ1-3; tentatively, D is TRBD1 (5 bases). This CDR3 spans 17 amino acids. The V and J ends lost 5 bases and 4 bases respectively, with 21 bases between them. The germline V gene encodes CDR1 SEHNR and CDR2 FQNEAQ (reference sequence). The full variable domain, completed using reference TRBV7-9 and TRBJ1-3, is DTGVSQNPRHKITKRGQNVTFRCDPISEHNRLYWYRQTLGQGPEFLTYFQNEAQLEKSRLLSDRFSAERPKGSFSTLEIQRTEQGDSAMYLCASSLPNGVRGGNTIYFGEGSWLTVV.